This TCR beta chain was documented in a study of vaccination effects on CD4 cells after COVID-19 (dated by TCRdb to between 2021 and 2024). Regarding the research as a whole: Post-vaccine samples across the study were collected a median of 72 days after the second dose, with a range of 14 to 241. SARS-CoV-2 spike-specific CD4+ TCR repertoires were compared before and after mRNA vaccination in COVID-19 convalescent patients and in infection-naive vaccine recipients. The full study included 9 to 10 COVID-19 convalescent patients and a handful of SARS-CoV-2-naive healthy vaccine recipients. The Oncomine TCR Beta short-read assay on an Illumina iSeq 100 was used to sequence cultures from other donors in the study. Findings and caveats that apply to the study as a whole: Limitations of the study were the small number of convalescent patients and the absence of early post-infection timepoints. Both infection-induced and vaccine-induced clones contracted markedly at late post-vaccination timepoints, which is consistent with waning T cell responses. In healthy vaccine recipients, vaccine-induced clones were almost all SARS-CoV-2 mono-reactive, with only 1 of 255 cross-reactive with common cold coronaviruses.

Library preparation used the immunoSEQ multiplex PCR assay. TCR beta CDR3 sequencing was performed on DNA from the cultured, isolated CD4+ T cells. The published analysis was carried out like this. Non-productive TCR sequences were discarded, and reads were trimmed to the CDR3 region, with only CDR3s of 7 or more amino acids retained. Antigen-specific clonotypes were identified with the MANAFEST web app by comparing expansion in peptide wells against reference cultures. For clones to be considered positive, expansion at FDR<0.05 versus reference and all other wells, an odds ratio above 5, and a frequency above 0.1% in two replicate wells were required. Clonotypes significantly expanded in SARS-CoV-2 spike wells and in at least one common cold coronavirus spike condition were defined as cross-reactive. Levenshtein distance calculated with the stringdist R package was used to assess CDR3 similarity, and unrooted trees were constructed with ape in R 3.6.1. Drawn from immuneACCESS, this table holds only the in-frame rearrangements with V and J called that TCRdb kept. Clones are partly lost; checked studies trace under half to an unresolved V gene and leave the rest unexplained. V and J calls and clone size follow that table, whereas D and trimming were derived from the DNA. For this sample the table gives around 69,000 clones, of which 74% were detected only once. The ten biggest clones cover under 2% of the sample.

Counted from cysteine to phenylalanine, this CDR3 has 16 amino acids. Left in the record is the CDR3 DNA by itself, 48 bases read in frame from the first base. In the germline V gene (reference sequence), CDR1 corresponds to WNHNN and CDR2 to SYGVQD. V lost 3 bases and J lost 0 bases; the stretch between them is 13 bases long. In the ViraFEST assay, PBMC were stimulated with viral peptide pools, and antigen-specific CD4+ T cell clonotypes were then identified by expansion using TCR sequencing. After around 10 days of culture, CD4+ T cells were isolated with the EasySep CD4+ T cell isolation kit. Each participant received two doses of an mRNA SARS-CoV-2 vaccine, either BNT162b2 or mRNA-1273. The absence of prior SARS-CoV-2 infection in healthy vaccine recipients was confirmed by negative nucleocapsid antibodies before and after vaccination. Approximately 2.1 million PBMC per well were cultured in IMDM with about 5.1% human AB serum, roughly 10 IU/ml IL-2 and gentamicin, plus 10 ug/ml peptides. Half of the culture medium was replaced with fresh IL-2-containing medium on days 3 and 7. Unless noted otherwise, every peptide stimulation condition was grown in triplicate wells. Using Ficoll-Paque Plus gradient centrifugation, PBMC were separated from whole blood and then either used fresh or cryopreserved at -140C. The overlapping peptide pools covered the spike proteins of SARS-CoV-2 and of the common cold coronaviruses HCoV-NL63, HCoV-OC43 and HCoV-229E. The QIAamp micro DNA kit was used to extract genomic DNA from the cultured CD4+ T cells.

Worth noting for this clone: This receptor's antigen is unknown. Per-base qualities were not stored, and no clone one base away is much larger.

The receptor was derived from a human donor who received a COVID-19 vaccine. The V and J genes are TRBV10-1 and TRBJ2-3; possibly the D gene is TRBD1, per 5 matching bases. The specimen comprised CD4+ T cells from PBMCs cultured with HCoV-229E spike peptides, sampled after COVID-19 vaccination. According to the study, the label for this sample's cell subset or site signals: HCoV-229E spike overlapping peptide pool stimulation. The CDR3: CASSDGGQSSTDTQYF. At the DNA level, the sequence is TGCGCCAGCAGTGATGGCGGACAATCTAGCACAGATACGCAGTATTTT.